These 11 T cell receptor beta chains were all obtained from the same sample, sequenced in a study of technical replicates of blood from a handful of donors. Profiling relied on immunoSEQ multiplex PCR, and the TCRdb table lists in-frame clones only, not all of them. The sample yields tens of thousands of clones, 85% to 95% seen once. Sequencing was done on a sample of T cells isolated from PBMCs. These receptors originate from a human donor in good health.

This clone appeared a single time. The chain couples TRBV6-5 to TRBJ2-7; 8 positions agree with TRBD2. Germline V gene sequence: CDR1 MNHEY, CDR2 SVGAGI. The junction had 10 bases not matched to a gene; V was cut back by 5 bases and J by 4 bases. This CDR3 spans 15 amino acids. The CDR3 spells CASSTSGLVVYEQYF. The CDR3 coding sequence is TGTGCCAGCAGTACATCGGGACTAGTAGTGTACGAGCAGTACTTC.

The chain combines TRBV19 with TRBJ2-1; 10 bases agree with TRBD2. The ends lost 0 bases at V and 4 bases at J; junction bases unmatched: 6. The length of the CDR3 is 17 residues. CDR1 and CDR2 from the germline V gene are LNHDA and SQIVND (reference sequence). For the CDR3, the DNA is TGTGCCAGTAGTATAGAGTCTAGCGGGAGTATATACAATGAGCAGTTCTTC. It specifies CASSIESSGSIYNEQFF.

The CDR3 sequence: CAWSKRRSGANVLTF. CDR3 coding DNA: TGTGCCTGGAGTAAGCGGCGCTCTGGGGCCAACGTCCTGACTTTC. The chain employs TRBV30 and TRBJ2-6; the D gene is possibly TRBD2 (5 bases). Trimming cost V 2 bases and J 0 bases, with 8 bases left between them. The germline gives CDR1 GTSNPN, CDR2 SVGIG (reference sequence). This CDR3 has 15 residues.

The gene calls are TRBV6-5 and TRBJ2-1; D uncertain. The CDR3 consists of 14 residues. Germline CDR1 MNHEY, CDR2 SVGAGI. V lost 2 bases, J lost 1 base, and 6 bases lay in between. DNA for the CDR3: TGTGCCAGCAGTTACAATCCATCCTACAATGAGCAGTTCTTC. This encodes CASSYNPSYNEQFF.

CDR3 region: CASSLRSGRDNEQFF. The CDR3 coding sequence is TGTGCCAGCAGCTTACGTAGCGGGAGGGACAATGAGCAGTTCTTC. V usage is TRBV7-6 and J usage is TRBJ2-1; 11 positions match TRBD2. The CDR3 has 15 amino acids. CDR1 and CDR2 from the germline V gene are SGHVS and FNYEAQ. Losses at the gene ends were 2 bases for V and 5 bases for J; bases not matched to a gene: 2.

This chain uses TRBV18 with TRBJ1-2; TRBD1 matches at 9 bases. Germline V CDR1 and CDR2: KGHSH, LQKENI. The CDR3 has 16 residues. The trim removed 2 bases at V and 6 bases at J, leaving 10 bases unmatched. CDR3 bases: TGTGCCAGCTCACCAGGGGACTTTACAGGGGGCGATGGCTACACCTTC. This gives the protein CASSPGDFTGGDGYTF.

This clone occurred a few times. The chain's CDR3 is CASSLESGIWYDTEAFF. The CDR3 nucleotides read TGTGCCAGCAGCTTGGAGTCAGGGATCTGGTACGACACTGAAGCTTTCTTT. The chain has TRBV5-4 and TRBJ1-1; weak D call: TRBD1 (5 bases). Germline V gives CDR1 SGHNT, CDR2 YYREEE (reference sequence). This CDR3 comprises 17 residues. V was cut by 0 bases and J by 3 bases, with 18 bases left in between.

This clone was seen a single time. CDR3 region: CATVDTSSYEQYF. The CDR3 DNA sequence: TGTGCCACCGTTGACACCTCGTCCTACGAGCAGTACTTC. The rearrangement joins TRBV6-6 to TRBJ2-7; no firm D call. Germline CDR1 reads MNHNY; CDR2 reads SVGAGI (reference sequence). V lost 10 bases and J lost 1, with 14 bases in between. The CDR3 has 13 amino acids.

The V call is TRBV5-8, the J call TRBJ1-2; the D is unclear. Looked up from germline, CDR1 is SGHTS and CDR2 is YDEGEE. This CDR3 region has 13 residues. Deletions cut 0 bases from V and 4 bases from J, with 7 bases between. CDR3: CASSLDSFYGYTF. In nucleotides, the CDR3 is TGTGCCAGCAGCTTGGACAGTTTCTATGGCTACACCTTC.

CDR3 amino acids: CAWSYEYNEKLFF. The CDR3 coding sequence is TGTGCCTGGAGTTACGAGTATAATGAAAAACTGTTTTTT. The chain joins TRBV30 to TRBJ1-4, with D hard to call. V dropped 2 bases and J dropped 4 bases, with 8 bases sitting between them. CDR3 size: 13 residues. The germline V gene encodes CDR1 GTSNPN and CDR2 SVGIG (reference sequence).

CDR3 sequence (DNA): TGTGCCAGCAGCTTTAGTCCGGGACAGGATAGCAATCAGCCCCAGCATTTT. Amino acid sequence: CASSFSPGQDSNQPQHF. The rearrangement links TRBV7-9 to TRBJ1-5; 8 nucleotides align to TRBD1. Germline CDR1 reads SEHNR; CDR2 reads FQNEAQ (reference sequence). Trimming took 3 bases from V and 0 from J; bases not matched to a gene: 7. This CDR3 comprises 17 residues.